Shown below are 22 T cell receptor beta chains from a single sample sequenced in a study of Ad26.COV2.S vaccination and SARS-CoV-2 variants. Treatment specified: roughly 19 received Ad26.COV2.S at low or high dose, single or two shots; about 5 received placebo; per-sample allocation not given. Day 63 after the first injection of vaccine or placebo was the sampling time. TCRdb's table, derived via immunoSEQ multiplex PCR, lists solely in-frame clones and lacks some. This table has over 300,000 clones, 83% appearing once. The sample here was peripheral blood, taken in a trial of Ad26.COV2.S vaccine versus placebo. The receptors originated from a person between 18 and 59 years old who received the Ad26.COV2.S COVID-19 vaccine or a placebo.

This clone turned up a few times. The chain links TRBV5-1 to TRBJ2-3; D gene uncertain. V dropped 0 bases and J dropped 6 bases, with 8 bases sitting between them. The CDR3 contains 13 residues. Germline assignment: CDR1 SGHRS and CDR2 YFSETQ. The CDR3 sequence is CASSLEAVDTQYF. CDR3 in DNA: TGCGCCAGCAGCTTGGAGGCGGTGGATACGCAGTATTTT. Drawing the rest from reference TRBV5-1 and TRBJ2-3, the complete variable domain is KAGVTQTPRYLIKTRGQQVTLSCSPISGHRSVSWYQQTPGQGLQFLFEYFSETQRNKGNFPGRFSGRQFSNSRSEMNVSTLELGDSALYLCASSLEAVDTQYFGPGTRLTVL.

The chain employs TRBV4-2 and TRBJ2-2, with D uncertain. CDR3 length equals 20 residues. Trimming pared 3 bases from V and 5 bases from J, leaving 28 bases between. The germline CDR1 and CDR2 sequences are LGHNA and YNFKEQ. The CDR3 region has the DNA TGTGCCAGCAGCCACTTTCTCGGAAGTCCCCCCCCTAAAGAGACCGGGGAGCTGTTTTTT. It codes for CASSHFLGSPPPKETGELFF.

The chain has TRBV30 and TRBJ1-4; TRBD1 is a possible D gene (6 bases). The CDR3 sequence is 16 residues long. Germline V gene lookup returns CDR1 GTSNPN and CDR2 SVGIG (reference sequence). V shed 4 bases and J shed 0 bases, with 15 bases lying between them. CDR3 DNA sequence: TGTGCCTGGACCAGGGGAGGGAACCCAACTAATGAAAAACTGTTTTTT. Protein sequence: CAWTRGGNPTNEKLFF.

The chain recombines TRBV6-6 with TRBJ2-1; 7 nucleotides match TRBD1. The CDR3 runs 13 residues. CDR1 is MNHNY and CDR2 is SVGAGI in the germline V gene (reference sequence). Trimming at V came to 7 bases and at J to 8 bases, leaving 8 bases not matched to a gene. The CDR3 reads CASTSTGVDEQFF. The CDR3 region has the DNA TGTGCCAGCACTTCCACAGGGGTCGATGAGCAGTTCTTC.

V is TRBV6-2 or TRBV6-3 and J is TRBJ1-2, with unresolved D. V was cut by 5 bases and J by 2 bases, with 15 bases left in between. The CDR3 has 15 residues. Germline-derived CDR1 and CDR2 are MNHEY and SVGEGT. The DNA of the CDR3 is TGTGCCAGCAGTGGCTACGCAGCCAAAAACTATGGCTACACCTTC. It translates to CASSGYAAKNYGYTF.

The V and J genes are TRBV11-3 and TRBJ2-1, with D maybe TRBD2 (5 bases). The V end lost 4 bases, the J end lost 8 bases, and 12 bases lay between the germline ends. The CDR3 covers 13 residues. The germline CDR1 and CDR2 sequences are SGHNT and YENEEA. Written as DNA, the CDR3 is TGTGCCAGCAGCTCACAGCGGAGTGATGAGCAGTTCTTC. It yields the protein CASSSQRSDEQFF.

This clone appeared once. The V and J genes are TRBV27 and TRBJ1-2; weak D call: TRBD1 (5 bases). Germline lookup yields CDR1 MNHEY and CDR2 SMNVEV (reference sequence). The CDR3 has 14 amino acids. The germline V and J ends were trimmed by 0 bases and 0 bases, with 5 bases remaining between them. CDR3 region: CASSLSRANYGYTF. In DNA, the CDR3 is TGTGCCAGCAGTTTATCCAGGGCTAACTATGGCTACACCTTC.

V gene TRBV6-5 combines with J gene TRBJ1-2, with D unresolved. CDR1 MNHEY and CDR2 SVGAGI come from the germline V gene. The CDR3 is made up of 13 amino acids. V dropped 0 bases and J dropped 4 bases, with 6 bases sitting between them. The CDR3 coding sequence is TGTGCCAGCAGTTACTCGGCAGGCTATGGCTACACCTTC. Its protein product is CASSYSAGYGYTF.

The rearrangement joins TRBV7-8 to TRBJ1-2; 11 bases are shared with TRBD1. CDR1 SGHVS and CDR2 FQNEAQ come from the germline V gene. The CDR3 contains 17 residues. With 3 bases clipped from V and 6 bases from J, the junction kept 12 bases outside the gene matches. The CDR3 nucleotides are TGTGCCAGCAGCTTTGCCGGTGGACAGGGGGCGAGGGATGGCTACACCTTC. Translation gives CASSFAGGQGARDGYTF.

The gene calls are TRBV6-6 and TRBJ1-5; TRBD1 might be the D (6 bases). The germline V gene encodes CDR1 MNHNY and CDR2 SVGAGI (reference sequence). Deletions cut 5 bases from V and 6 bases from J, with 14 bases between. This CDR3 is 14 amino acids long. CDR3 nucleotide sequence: TGTGCCAGCAGTACACTCACAGGGTTTCAGCCCCAGCATTTT. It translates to CASSTLTGFQPQHF.

The CDR3 nucleotides read TGTGCCACCAGTGATCCAACTACAGGGGGCGAGACCCAGTACTTC. This sequence encodes CATSDPTTGGETQYF. The chain is built from TRBV24-1 and TRBJ2-5, with 9 bases identical to TRBD1. CDR3 length: 15 residues. Germline V gives CDR1 KGHDR, CDR2 SFDVKD. Trimming removed 3 bases from V and 5 bases from J; junction bases left unmatched: 6.

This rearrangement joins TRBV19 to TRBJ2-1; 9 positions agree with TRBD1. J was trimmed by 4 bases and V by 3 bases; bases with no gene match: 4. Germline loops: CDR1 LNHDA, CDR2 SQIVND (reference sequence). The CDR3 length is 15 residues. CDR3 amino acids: CASSIPGTGYNEQFF. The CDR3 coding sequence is TGTGCCAGTAGTATCCCGGGGACAGGGTACAATGAGCAGTTCTTC.

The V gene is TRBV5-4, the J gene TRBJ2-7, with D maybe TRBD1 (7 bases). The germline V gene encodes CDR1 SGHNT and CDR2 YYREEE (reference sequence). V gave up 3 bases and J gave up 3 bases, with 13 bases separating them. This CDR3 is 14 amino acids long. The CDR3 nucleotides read TGTGCCAGCAGCTCGCCAGGGGGGATCTACGAGCAGTACTTC. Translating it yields CASSSPGGIYEQYF.

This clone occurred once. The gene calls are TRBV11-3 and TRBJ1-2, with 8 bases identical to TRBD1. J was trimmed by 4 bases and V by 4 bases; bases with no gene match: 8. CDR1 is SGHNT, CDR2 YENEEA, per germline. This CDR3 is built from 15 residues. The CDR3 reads CASSSRTGSIYGYTF. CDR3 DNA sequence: TGTGCCAGCAGCTCCAGGACAGGGTCCATCTATGGCTACACCTTC.

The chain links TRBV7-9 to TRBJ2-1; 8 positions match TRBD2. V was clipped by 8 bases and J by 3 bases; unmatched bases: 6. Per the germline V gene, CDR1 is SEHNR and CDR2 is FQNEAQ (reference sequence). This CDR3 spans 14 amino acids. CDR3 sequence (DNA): TGTGCCAGCCGAGGACTAGCCCACTACAATGAGCAGTTCTTC. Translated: CASRGLAHYNEQFF.

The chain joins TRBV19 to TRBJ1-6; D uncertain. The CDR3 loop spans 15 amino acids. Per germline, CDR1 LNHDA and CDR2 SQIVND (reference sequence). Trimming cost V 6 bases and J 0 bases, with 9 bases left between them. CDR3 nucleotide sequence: TGTGCCAGTAGGGACGGTAGCTCCTATAATTCACCCCTCCACTTT. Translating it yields CASRDGSSYNSPLHF.

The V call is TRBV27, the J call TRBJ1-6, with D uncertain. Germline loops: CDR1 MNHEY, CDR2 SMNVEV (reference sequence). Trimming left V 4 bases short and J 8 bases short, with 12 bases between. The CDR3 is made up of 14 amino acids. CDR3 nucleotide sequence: TGTGCCAGCAGTTGGCAGGAGTCGGATTCACCCCTCCACTTT. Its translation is CASSWQESDSPLHF.

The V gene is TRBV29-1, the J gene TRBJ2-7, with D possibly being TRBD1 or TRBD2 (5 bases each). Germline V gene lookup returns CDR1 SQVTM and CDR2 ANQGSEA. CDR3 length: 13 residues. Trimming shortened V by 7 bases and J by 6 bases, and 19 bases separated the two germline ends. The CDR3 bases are TGCAGCGCGAACCTACTGGGGACGGGCGAGCAGTACTTC. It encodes CSANLLGTGEQYF.

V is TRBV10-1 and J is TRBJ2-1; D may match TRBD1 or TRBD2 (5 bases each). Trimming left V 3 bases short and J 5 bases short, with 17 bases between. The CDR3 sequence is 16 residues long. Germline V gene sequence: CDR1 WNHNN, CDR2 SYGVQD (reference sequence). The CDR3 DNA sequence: TGCGCCAGCAGTGAATCCGCCGGGACGCGGAACAATGAGCAGTTCTTC. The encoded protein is CASSESAGTRNNEQFF.

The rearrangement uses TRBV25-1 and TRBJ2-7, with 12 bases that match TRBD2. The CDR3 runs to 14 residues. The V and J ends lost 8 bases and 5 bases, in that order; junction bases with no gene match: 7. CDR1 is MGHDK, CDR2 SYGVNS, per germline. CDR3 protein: CASSTSGSLNEQYF. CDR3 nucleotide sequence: TGTGCCAGCTCGACTAGCGGGAGCTTGAACGAGCAGTACTTC.

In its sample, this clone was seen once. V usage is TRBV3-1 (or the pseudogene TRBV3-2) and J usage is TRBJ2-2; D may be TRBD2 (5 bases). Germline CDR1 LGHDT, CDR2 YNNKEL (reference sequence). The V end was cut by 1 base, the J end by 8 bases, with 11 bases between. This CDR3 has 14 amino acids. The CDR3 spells CASSQVGGLGELFF. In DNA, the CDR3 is TGTGCCAGCAGCCAAGTAGGAGGATTGGGGGAGCTGTTTTTT.

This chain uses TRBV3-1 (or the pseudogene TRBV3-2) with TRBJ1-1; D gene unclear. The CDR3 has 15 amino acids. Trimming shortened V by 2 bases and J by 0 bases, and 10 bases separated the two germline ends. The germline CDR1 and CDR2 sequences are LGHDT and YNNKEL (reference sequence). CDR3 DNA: TGTGCCAGCAGCCAACTTCCAGATATGAACACTGAAGCTTTCTTT. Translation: CASSQLPDMNTEAFF.